The rows below give T cell receptor beta chains drawn from one sample of a study of blood T cell repertoires in COVID-19. Sequencing was performed with immunoSEQ multiplex PCR; in TCRdb, only in-frame clones are kept and a portion is missing. This sample has 150,000 to 200,000 clones, with approximately 86% found just once. The specimen was peripheral blood. These receptor sequences come from a man aged 60 to 69 with acute or convalescent COVID-19. CDR3s include the opening cysteine and the closing phenylalanine or tryptophan. D genes are given only for firm matches. Clone sizes are given selectively: once, few, many, or a class where the clone is expanded.

clone size,D gene,V gene,J gene,CDR3 DNA,CDR3 protein
NA,NA,TRBV5-1,TRBJ2-7,TGCGCCAGCAGCTTGGAGCAGGGCCCCCGGAAGCAGTACTTC,CASSLEQGPRKQYF
NA,TRBD2,TRBV5-4,TRBJ2-5,TGTGCCAGCAGCTCAGGGACTAGCGGCCAAGAGACCCAGTACTTC,CASSSGTSGQETQYF
NA,TRBD1,TRBV5-1,TRBJ2-1,TGCGCCAGCAGCTTGGGGCACAGGGGGGATGAGCAGTTCTTC,CASSLGHRGDEQFF
NA,NA,TRBV27,TRBJ1-2,TGTGCCAGCAGTTTATCACCTCTCAGGGGTCTCGCCCCTGGCTACACCTTC,CASSLSPLRGLAPGYTF
NA,NA,TRBV14,TRBJ1-4,TGTGCCAGCAGCGACTTGACAGCCCCCAACGAAAAACTGTTTTTT,CASSDLTAPNEKLFF
NA,TRBD2,TRBV2,TRBJ2-2,TGTGCCAGCAGGCTACCAAGATCCCTAGCGGGAGGTGTCGGGGAGCTGTTTTTT,CASRLPRSLAGGVGELFF
NA,TRBD1,TRBV7-3,TRBJ2-2,TGTGCCAGCAGCTTAGGGGTTACAGGGGGCTCCGGGGAGCTGTTTTTT,CASSLGVTGGSGELFF
few,NA,TRBV12-3/TRBV12-4,TRBJ1-5,TGTGCCAGCAGTCCCCAACTTGGGCCCCAGCATTTT,CASSPQLGPQHF
NA,NA,TRBV4-2,TRBJ2-3,TGTGCCAGCTCGTCTGACGGAGAAGCCACAGATACGCAGTATTTT,CASSSDGEATDTQYF
NA,TRBD1,TRBV4-2,TRBJ2-7,TGTGCCAGCAGCCAACCGGGACAGGGGGCGGCCTACGAGCAGTACTTC,CASSQPGQGAAYEQYF
few,NA,TRBV6-2/TRBV6-3,TRBJ2-5,TGTGCCAGCAGCCCTCGGTCAGGGGCAATAAGTGAGACCCAGTACTTC,CASSPRSGAISETQYF
NA,TRBD2,TRBV7-3,TRBJ2-1,TGTGCCAGCAGCGTTGCGGGAGGAGGTGAGCAGTTCTTC,CASSVAGGGEQFF
NA,TRBD1,TRBV7-9,TRBJ1-1,TGTGCCAGCAGCTTAGAGGGGGCGGAAGCTTTCTTT,CASSLEGAEAFF
once,NA,TRBV5-8,TRBJ1-5,TGTGCCAGCAGCTTGGCAAGAAGAACCTATAGCAATCAGCCCCAGCATTTT,CASSLARRTYSNQPQHF
NA,NA,TRBV6-4,TRBJ2-6,TGTGCCAGCAGTAGCGGACTATCCTCTGGGGCCAACGTCCTGACTTTC,CASSSGLSSGANVLTF
NA,NA,TRBV18,TRBJ1-2,TGTGCCAGCTCGGCGCCAGGTTCGAGTCCTGGCTACACCTTC,CASSAPGSSPGYTF
NA,NA,TRBV10-3,TRBJ1-2,TGTGCCATCAGTGAGACAGGGTTTCAATCGGGCTACACCTTC,CAISETGFQSGYTF
NA,NA,TRBV28,TRBJ2-1,TGTGCCAGCAGTCCCTTAGCGGAAAGCTCCTACAATGAGCAGTTCTTC,CASSPLAESSYNEQFF
few,TRBD2,TRBV19,TRBJ2-1,TGTGCCAGTAGTATAGGCGGTAGGACTAGCGGCTACAATGAGCAGTTCTTC,CASSIGGRTSGYNEQFF
NA,TRBD2,TRBV3-1/TRBV3-2,TRBJ2-3,TGTGCCAGCACCCCGACCGGGACTAGCGGGAGTGGCACAGATACGCAGTATTTT,CASTPTGTSGSGTDTQYF
NA,TRBD2,TRBV7-3,TRBJ2-2,TGTGCCAGCAGCCCCCCTAGCGGGGGCGGCACCGGGGAGCTGTTTTTT,CASSPPSGGGTGELFF
NA,NA,TRBV6-4,TRBJ1-3,TGTGCCAGCAGCCCCCGACGGAGCTCTGGAAACACCATATATTTT,CASSPRRSSGNTIYF
NA,TRBD2,TRBV19,TRBJ2-1,TGTGCCAGTCTCGGGCGGGAGTACAATGAGCAGTTCTTC,CASLGREYNEQFF
NA,NA,TRBV2,TRBJ1-1,TGTGCCAGCAGTGTTGGAGGGCCGGGCACTGAAGCTTTCTTT,CASSVGGPGTEAFF
NA,TRBD2,TRBV4-2,TRBJ2-7,TGTGCCAGCAGCCGGATACATAGCGGGAGTTCCTACGAGCAGTACTTC,CASSRIHSGSSYEQYF
NA,TRBD2,TRBV5-4,TRBJ2-2,TGTGCCAGCAGCCCCGGACTAGCGGGTACGAACACCGGGGAGCTGTTTTTT,CASSPGLAGTNTGELFF
NA,TRBD2,TRBV27,TRBJ2-2,TGTGCCAGCAGTTTATGGGTAGCGGGAGCCGGGGAGCTGTTTTTT,CASSLWVAGAGELFF
NA,TRBD2,TRBV19,TRBJ2-1,TGTGCCAGTAGGCCGGGACTAACCCCCCGGCATGAGCAGTTCTTC,CASRPGLTPRHEQFF
NA,NA,TRBV29-1,TRBJ2-1,TGCAGCGTGGGACATACAGGGCGGAACAATGAGCAGTTCTTC,CSVGHTGRNNEQFF